This TCR beta chain was documented in a study of response to subunit inactivated influenza vaccine. Study findings and constraints: With each seasonal influenza vaccination, the authors suggested, few new T cells are recruited.

TCRdb reprocessed the RT-PCR reads via MiXCR and lists one record per CDR3 protein. The sample consists of over 750,000 distinct CDR3 sequences, roughly 20% of them appearing once. About this clonotype: Its antigen is unidentified.

There are 18 residues in the CDR3. The V gene's germline CDR1 is SGHRS and CDR2 YFSETQ. Unmatched junction bases numbered 9, after V lost 0 bases and J lost 3 bases. Material: PBMCs from blood, obtained roughly 5 days after vaccination. The chain links TRBV5-1 to TRBJ2-1, with 10 nucleotides matching TRBD2. The sequence came from a man over 45 who received an inactivated influenza vaccine. CDR3 protein: CASSLEGASGGFYNEQFF. The DNA for the CDR3 is TGCGCCAGCAGCTTGGAGGGGGCTAGCGGGGGTTTCTACAATGAGCAGTTCTTC.